The source of this T cell receptor delta chain is a study of gamma-delta chains in newborns, infants, children. Study summary: Polyclonal expansion of innate γδ T cells after birth follows microbial exposure.

In its sample, this clone was seen a few times. TCRdb pairs this DNA with a much larger clone's protein that differs at residue 4, likely a read error; the protein shown was translated from the DNA. TCRdb re-analyzed the reads via CATT. The table shows about 8,500 delta-chain clones, with 3% to 4% occurring only once. The germline gives CDR1 GEAIGNYY, CDR2 EKD. The CDR3 totals 13 residues. What was sequenced was blood. This chain uses TRDV2 with TRDJ2, with a possible D match to TRDD3 (6 bases). This clonotype was obtained from a child who was a newborn, infant or young child, either healthy, febrile or measles-vaccinated (not recorded which). As DNA, the CDR3 is TGTGCCTGTTACACCTGGGGGACAGCACAACTCTTCTTT. Translating it yields CACYTWGTAQLFF.